Listed here is a single T cell receptor (beta chain). It lacks a known antigen. There are no base qualities to consult, and no much larger clone falls within one base. One collaborating source in Seattle enrolled patients while the patients were actively infected and followed the patients over time throughout the course of disease. Each collaborating institution followed its own protocols to collect whole blood in K2EDTA tubes. For TCRbeta analysis, collaborators shipped samples in one of three forms: frozen whole blood, isolated PBMCs, or DNA extracted from either of those sample types. This entry is derived from a study of blood T cell repertoires in COVID-19 (dated by TCRdb to the early 2020s). Study-level background: Samples covering the acute and convalescent phases of COVID-19 were provided by collaborators in the United States, Italy and Spain. The repertoires were made available in a free public database intended to serve as a resource for research on the immune response to SARS-CoV-2. The material from the prospective study consisted of cDNA or gDNA derived from T cells, B-cell-depleted T cells, or PBMCs. Samples came from the ongoing ImmuneRACE study (first 160 participants) plus 1,254 subjects from 6 global collaborators. Where available, HLA class I and class II types were taken from metadata supplied by the sample provider and were not determined by assay-based typing. Subjects who had been exposed to COVID-19, were actively infected with it, or had recovered from it provided the deeply sampled blood TCRbeta repertoires that made up the dataset. Sample metadata almost always included a de-identified subject ID, COVID-19 status, age in years and sex. Broad study findings and their caveats: The quantity of clinical and demographic metadata differed by source and by participant and was supplied without curation.

TCRbeta CDR3 regions were amplified from genomic DNA by means of the immunoSEQ Assay, a bias-controlled multiplex PCR. In the authors' own workflow: Within the assay, amplification of reference gene primers was used to estimate how many nucleated cells each sample contained. To quantify the absolute abundance of each unique TCRbeta CDR3 rearrangement, sequence reads were collapsed and filtered. For each sample, productive Simpson clonality was calculated as the square root of Simpson's diversity index over productive rearrangements. TCRdb mirrors the immuneACCESS table, restricted to in-frame sequences. Some clones are absent from its copies; in checked studies, under half trace to an unresolved V gene, and the reason for the others is unknown. The V and J calls and the clone size are those of that table, but D and trimming were determined from the DNA. Present in this sample are roughly 180,000 clones, 79% of which were seen just once. The ten largest clones represent 8.1% of the sample.

After removal of 7 bases from V and 7 bases from J, the junction retains 5 bases not matched to a gene. Per the germline V gene, ENHRY is the CDR1 and SYGVKD is the CDR2. Including the terminal cysteine and phenylalanine, the CDR3 comprises 12 residues. CDR3 DNA is the only sequence kept; it has 36 bases, read in frame from the first base. The sequence was obtained from a woman aged 55 to 70 with COVID-19, enrolled during active disease. This chain joins TRBV10-3 to TRBJ2-5; TRBD1 aligns with 8 central bases. The material sequenced was peripheral blood. The nucleotides are TGTGCCATCAATGAAGGGACAGGGACCCAGTACTTC. Its translation is CAINEGTGTQYF.